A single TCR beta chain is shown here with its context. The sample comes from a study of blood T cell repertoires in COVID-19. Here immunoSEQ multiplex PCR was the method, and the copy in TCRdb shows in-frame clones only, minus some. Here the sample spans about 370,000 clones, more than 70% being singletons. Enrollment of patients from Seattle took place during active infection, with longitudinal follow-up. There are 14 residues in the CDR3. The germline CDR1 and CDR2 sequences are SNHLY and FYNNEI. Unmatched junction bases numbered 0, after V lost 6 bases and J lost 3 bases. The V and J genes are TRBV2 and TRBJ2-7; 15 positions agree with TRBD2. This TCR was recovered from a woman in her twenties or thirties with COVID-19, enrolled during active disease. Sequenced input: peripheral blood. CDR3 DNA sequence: TGTGCCAGCAGGGGACTAGCGGGAGGCTACGAGCAGTACGTC. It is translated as CASRGLAGGYEQYV.